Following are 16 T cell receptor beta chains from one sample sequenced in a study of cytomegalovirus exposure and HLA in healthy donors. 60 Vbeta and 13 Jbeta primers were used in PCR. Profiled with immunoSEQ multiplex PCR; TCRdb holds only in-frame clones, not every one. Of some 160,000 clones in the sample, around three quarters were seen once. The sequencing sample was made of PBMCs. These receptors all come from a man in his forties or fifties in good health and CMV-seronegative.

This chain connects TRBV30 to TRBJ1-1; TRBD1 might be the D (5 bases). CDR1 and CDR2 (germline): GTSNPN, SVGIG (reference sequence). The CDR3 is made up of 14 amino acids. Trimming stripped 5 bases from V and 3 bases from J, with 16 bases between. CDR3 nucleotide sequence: TGTGCCTGGGATGCCCGGGGGATCGACACTGAAGCTTTCTTT. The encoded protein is CAWDARGIDTEAFF.

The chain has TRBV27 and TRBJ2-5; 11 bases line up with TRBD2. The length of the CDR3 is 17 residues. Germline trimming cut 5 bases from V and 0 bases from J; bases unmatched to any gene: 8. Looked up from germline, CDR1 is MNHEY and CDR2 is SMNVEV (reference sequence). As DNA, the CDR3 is TGTGCCAGCAGTCCTAGCGGGAGGCGATCGTACCAAGAGACCCAGTACTTC. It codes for CASSPSGRRSYQETQYF.

The CDR3 here is CASSSGQGSGGYTF. CDR3 sequence (DNA): TGCGCCAGCAGCTCCGGACAGGGTTCAGGGGGCTACACCTTC. J is TRBJ1-2 and V is TRBV5-1, with 8 bases identical to TRBD1. Germline V gene data show CDR1 as SGHRS and CDR2 as YFSETQ. J was trimmed by 8 bases and V by 3 bases; bases with no gene match: 9. There are 14 residues in the CDR3.

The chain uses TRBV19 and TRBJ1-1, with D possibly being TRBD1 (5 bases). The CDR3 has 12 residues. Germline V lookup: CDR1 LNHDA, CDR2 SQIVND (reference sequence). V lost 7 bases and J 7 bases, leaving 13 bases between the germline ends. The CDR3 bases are TGTGCCAGTACCGACAGAGAGATTGAAGCTTTCTTT. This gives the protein CASTDREIEAFF. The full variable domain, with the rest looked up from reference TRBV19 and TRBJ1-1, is DGGITQSPKYLFRKEGQNVTLSCEQNLNHDAMYWYRQDPGQGLRLIYYSQIVNDFQKGDIAEGYSVSREKKESFPLTVTSAQKNPTAFYLCASTDREIEAFFGQGTRLTVV.

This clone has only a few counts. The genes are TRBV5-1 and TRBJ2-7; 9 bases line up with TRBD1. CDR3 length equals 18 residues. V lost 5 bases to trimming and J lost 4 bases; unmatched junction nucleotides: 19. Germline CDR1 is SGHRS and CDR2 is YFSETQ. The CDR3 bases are TGCGCCAGCAGTTTCGTAACCGGGACAGGGAGCGGGACTTACGAGCAGTACTTC. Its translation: CASSFVTGTGSGTYEQYF.

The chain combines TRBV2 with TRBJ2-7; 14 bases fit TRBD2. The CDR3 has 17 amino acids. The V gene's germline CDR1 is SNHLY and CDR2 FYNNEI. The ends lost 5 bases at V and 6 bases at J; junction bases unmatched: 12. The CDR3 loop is CASSPTSGRGGTGEQYF. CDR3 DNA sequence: TGTGCCAGCAGTCCGACTAGCGGGAGGGGAGGGACTGGCGAGCAGTACTTC.

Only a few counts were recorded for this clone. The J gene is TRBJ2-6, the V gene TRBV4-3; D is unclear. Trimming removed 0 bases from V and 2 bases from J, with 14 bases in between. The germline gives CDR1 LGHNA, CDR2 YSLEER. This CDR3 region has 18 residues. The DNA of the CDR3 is TGCGCCAGCAGCCAAGATATTAGGTTGGGCCCTGGGGCCAACGTCCTGACTTTC. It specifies CASSQDIRLGPGANVLTF.

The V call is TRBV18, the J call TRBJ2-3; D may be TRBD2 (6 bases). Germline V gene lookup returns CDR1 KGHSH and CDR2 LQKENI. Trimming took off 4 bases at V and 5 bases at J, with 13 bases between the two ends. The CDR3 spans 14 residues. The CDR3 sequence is CASSQGTPKDTQYF. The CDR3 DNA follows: TGTGCCAGCTCACAGGGGACTCCTAAAGATACGCAGTATTTT.

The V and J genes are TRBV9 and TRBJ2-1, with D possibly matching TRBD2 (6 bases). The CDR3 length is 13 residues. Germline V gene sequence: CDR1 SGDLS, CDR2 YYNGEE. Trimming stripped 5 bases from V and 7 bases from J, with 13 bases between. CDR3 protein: CASSSEGKNEQFF. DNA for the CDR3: TGTGCCAGCAGTTCGGAGGGGAAGAATGAGCAGTTCTTC.

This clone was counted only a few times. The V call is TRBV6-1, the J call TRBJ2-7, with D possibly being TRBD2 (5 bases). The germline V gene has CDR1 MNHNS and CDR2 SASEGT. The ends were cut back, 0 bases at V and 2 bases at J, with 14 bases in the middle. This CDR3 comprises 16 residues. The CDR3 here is CASSEADSRSTYEQYF. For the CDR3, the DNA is TGTGCCAGCAGTGAAGCGGACTCCCGCTCCACCTACGAGCAGTACTTC.

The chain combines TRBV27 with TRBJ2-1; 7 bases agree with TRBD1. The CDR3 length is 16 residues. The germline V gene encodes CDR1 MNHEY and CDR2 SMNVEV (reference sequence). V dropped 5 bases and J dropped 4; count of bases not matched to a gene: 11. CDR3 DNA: TGTGCCAGCAGTGCTACCCGGGACAGCTCATACAATGAGCAGTTCTTC. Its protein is CASSATRDSSYNEQFF.

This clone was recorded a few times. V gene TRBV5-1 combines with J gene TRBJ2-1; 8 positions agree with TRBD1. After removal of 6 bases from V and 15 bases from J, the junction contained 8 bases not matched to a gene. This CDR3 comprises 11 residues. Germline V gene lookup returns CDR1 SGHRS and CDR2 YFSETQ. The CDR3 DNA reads TGCGCCAGCACCTCGGGACAGGTGGTGTTCTTC. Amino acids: CASTSGQVVFF.

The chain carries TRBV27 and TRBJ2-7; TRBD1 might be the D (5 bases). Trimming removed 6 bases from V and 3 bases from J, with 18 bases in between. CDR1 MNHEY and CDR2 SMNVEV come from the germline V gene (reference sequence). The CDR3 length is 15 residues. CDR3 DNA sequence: TGTGCCAGCAGGCGCGACAGTTTTATAAACTACGAGCAGTACTTC. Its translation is CASRRDSFINYEQYF.

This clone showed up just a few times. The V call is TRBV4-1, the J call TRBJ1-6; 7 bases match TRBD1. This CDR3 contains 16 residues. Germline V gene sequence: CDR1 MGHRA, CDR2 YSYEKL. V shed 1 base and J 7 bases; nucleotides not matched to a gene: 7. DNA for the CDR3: TGCGCCAGCAGCCAAGTAGCGAGACAGGGAAATTCACCCCTCCACTTT. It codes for CASSQVARQGNSPLHF.

In DNA, the CDR3 is TGTGCCAGCAGAGGGACAGGGTGGGATTATGGCTACACCTTC. Protein sequence: CASRGTGWDYGYTF. This chain uses TRBV6-5 with TRBJ1-2, with TRBD1 matching 9 bases. The CDR3 has 14 residues. From germline, CDR1 is MNHEY and CDR2 SVGAGI. Trimming removed 6 bases from V and 5 bases from J; junction bases left unmatched: 7.

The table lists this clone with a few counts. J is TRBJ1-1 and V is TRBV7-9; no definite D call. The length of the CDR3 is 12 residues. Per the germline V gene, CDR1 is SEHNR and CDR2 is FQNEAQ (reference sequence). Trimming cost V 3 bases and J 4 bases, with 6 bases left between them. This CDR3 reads CASSFRSTEAFF. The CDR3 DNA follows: TGTGCCAGCAGCTTCCGGAGCACTGAAGCTTTCTTT.